This T cell receptor (beta chain) was documented in a study of T cell changes during pregnancy in multiple sclerosis. Repertoires were generated with immunoSEQ multiplex PCR, while TCRdb's copy carries only in-frame clones and drops some. The table shows approximately 66,000 clones, with 75% to 95% occurring only once. CDR1 is SGHTA and CDR2 is FQGTGA in the germline V gene. The V and J ends lost 3 bases and 2 bases, in that order; junction bases with no gene match: 2. CDR3 length: 14 residues. In its sample, this clone was seen once. This sample includes further DNA sequences coding for the same CDR3.

This TCR was recovered from a female donor with multiple sclerosis, enrolled in a pregnancy study. Sample: CD8+ T cells from peripheral blood mononuclear cells, taken before pregnancy. V is TRBV7-3 and J is TRBJ2-5; TRBD2 matches 8 bases. The CDR3 coding sequence is TGTGCCAGCAGCTTGACGGGGGGGCAAGAGACCCAGTACTTC. Protein product: CASSLTGGQETQYF.